Given below is one T cell receptor (beta chain) in context. Its antigen is undetermined. Germline V gene data show CDR1 as MGHRA and CDR2 as YSYEKL. Trimming cost V 5 bases and J 0 bases, with 13 bases left between them. CDR3 size: 15 residues. The data stem from a study of shared clonotypes between healthy human individuals. Findings and limits, study-wide: Generation probabilities were higher for clonotypes shared across all four sorted-subset donors than for unshared ones.

In the study's own analysis: ImmunoSEQ junction-only sequences lacked quality scores, so their filtering differed. TCRdb keeps only in-frame clones here, not all; method: immunoSEQ multiplex PCR. The V and J calls and the clone size are those of that table, but D and trimming were determined from the DNA. The table includes some 1,900,000 clones, approximately 95% detected once. Naive CD8 cells lacked CD45RO, underwent positive selection for CCR7 and left out terminally differentiated effector memory CD45RA+ cells. This TCR derives from a young man in good health. The V call is TRBV4-1, the J call TRBJ1-1; no firm D call. The sample consisted of naive CD8+ T cells sorted from blood. The CDR3 loop is CASSYRHLMNTEAFF. The CDR3 DNA follows: TGCGCCAGCAGCTACCGACATCTCATGAACACTGAAGCTTTCTTT.